This entry concerns a single T cell receptor (beta chain). TCRdb's copy holds only in-frame clones and misses some; the assay was immunoSEQ multiplex PCR. In the table there are roughly 500,000 clones, about 88% of which are singletons. The CDR3 sequence is 17 residues long. Germline CDR1 SGHRS, CDR2 YFSETQ. V shed 0 bases, J shed 5 bases, and the junction held 6 bases outside the gene matches. These data are taken from a study of blood T cell repertoires in COVID-19. Study summary: Specimens from acute and convalescent COVID-19 originated in the United States, Italy and Spain.

V usage is TRBV5-1 and J usage is TRBJ2-2, with TRBD2 matching over 11 bases. The material sequenced was peripheral blood. The sequence came from a man aged 18 to 29 with COVID-19, enrolled during active disease. CDR3 bases: TGCGCCAGCAGCTTGGAAACTAGCGGGAGATATACCGGGGAGCTGTTTTTT. This gives the protein CASSLETSGRYTGELFF. Full variable domain (rest looked up from reference TRBV5-1 and TRBJ2-2): KAGVTQTPRYLIKTRGQQVTLSCSPISGHRSVSWYQQTPGQGLQFLFEYFSETQRNKGNFPGRFSGRQFSNSRSEMNVSTLELGDSALYLCASSLETSGRYTGELFFGEGSRLTVL.